The 32 T cell receptor beta chains presented below share a single source sample, sequenced in a study of OX40 agonist ivuxolimab in advanced cancers. The repertoire was sequenced with immunoSEQ multiplex PCR; TCRdb's copy has only in-frame clones and lacks some. The data contain roughly 87,000 clones, approximately 90% of them seen just once; the ten biggest clones take up roughly 0.75%. The sequencing used CD4+ or CD8+ T cells sorted from blood, collected in a trial of the OX40 agonist ivuxolimab. Every receptor here comes from an adult with an advanced solid tumor such as melanoma, head and neck, liver or kidney cancer.

This clone was seen a single time. This chain joins TRBV25-1 and TRBJ1-1; D is unclear. The germline V gene has CDR1 MGHDK and CDR2 SYGVNS. The CDR3 consists of 11 residues. Trimming stripped 4 bases from V and 6 bases from J, with 6 bases between. The CDR3 region has the DNA TGTGCCAGCAGTGGAGGGTCTGAAGCTTTCTTT. This sequence encodes CASSGGSEAFF.

This chain links TRBV28 with TRBJ2-3; D may be TRBD1 or TRBD2 (5 bases each). The CDR3 consists of 14 residues. CDR1 is MDHEN and CDR2 is SYDVKM in the germline V gene. With 5 bases removed from V and 11 bases from J, the gap between germline ends came to 20 bases. CDR3 coding DNA: TGTGCCAGCAGTCCCCCCGGGGCCGAACGAGGGCAGTATTTT. It encodes CASSPPGAERGQYF.

The chain employs TRBV9 and TRBJ2-3, with D tentatively TRBD2 (5 bases). Between the trimmed V and J ends, which lost 4 bases and 2 bases, there was a span of 14 bases. Germline assignment: CDR1 SGDLS and CDR2 YYNGEE. The CDR3 totals 15 residues. The CDR3, as DNA: TGTGCCAGCAGCAGAGCGGTGCTCAACACAGATACGCAGTATTTT. The encoded protein is CASSRAVLNTDTQYF.

The chain recombines TRBV7-3 with TRBJ1-2, with a possible D match to TRBD1 (6 bases). The V end lost 0 bases, the J end lost 6 bases, and 8 bases lay between the germline ends. The CDR3 is made up of 13 amino acids. Germline V gene data show CDR1 as SGHTA and CDR2 as FQGTGA. The CDR3 region is CASSLTGANGYTF. DNA for the CDR3: TGTGCCAGCAGCTTAACGGGGGCGAATGGCTACACCTTC.

The J gene is TRBJ1-5, the V gene TRBV5-8; tentative D call: TRBD1 (6 bases). The CDR3 consists of 15 residues. The ends were cut back, 5 bases at V and 2 bases at J, with 14 bases in the middle. Germline V lookup: CDR1 SGHTS, CDR2 YDEGEE. In nucleotides, the CDR3 is TGTGCCAGCAGTTTCCCAGGGGCGGGCAATCAGCCCCAGCATTTT. Translating gives CASSFPGAGNQPQHF.

CDR3 DNA sequence: TGTGCCAGCACCTCGGGGGGGAAAATCTTCTACGAGCAGTACTTC. Translated, it gives CASTSGGKIFYEQYF. The chain joins TRBV28 to TRBJ2-7; 8 bases fit TRBD2. The CDR3 extends over 15 amino acids. V lost 7 bases to trimming and J lost 3 bases; unmatched junction nucleotides: 11. The germline gives CDR1 MDHEN, CDR2 SYDVKM. The variable domain in full, completed from reference TRBV28 and TRBJ2-7, reads DVKVTQSSRYLVKRTGEKVFLECVQDMDHENMFWYRQDPGLGLRLIYFSYDVKMKEKGDIPEGYSVSREKKERFSLILESASTNQTSMYLCASTSGGKIFYEQYFGPGTRLTVT.

The CDR3, as DNA: TGTGCCAGCAGCCTCGGGGGTTTCGACTCACCCCTCCACTTT. Protein product: CASSLGGFDSPLHF. The V and J genes are TRBV4-2 and TRBJ1-6, with D perhaps matching TRBD1 (5 bases). The CDR3 has 14 residues. Germline CDR1 LGHNA, CDR2 YNFKEQ. Trimming removed 4 bases from V and 10 bases from J, with 14 bases in between.

This clone was counted once. The J gene is TRBJ2-5, the V gene TRBV15; D is perhaps TRBD2 (5 bases). Germline-derived CDR1 and CDR2 are LNHNV and YYDKDF (reference sequence). This CDR3 has 13 residues. V gave up 3 bases and J gave up 3 bases, with 8 bases separating them. As DNA, the CDR3 is TGTGCCACCAGCAGGGGGAGTAAAGAGACCCAGTACTTC. Its protein product is CATSRGSKETQYF. Together with reference TRBV15 and TRBJ2-5, the CDR3 gives the full variable domain: DAMVIQNPRYQVTQFGKPVTLSCSQTLNHNVMYWYQQKSSQAPKLLFHYYDKDFNNEADTPDNFQSRRPNTSFCFLDIRSPGLGDTAMYLCATSRGSKETQYFGPGTRLLVL.

This clone has a single count. This chain uses TRBV5-1 with TRBJ2-1; D is uncertain. CDR3 length: 15 residues. V gave up 4 bases and J gave up 0 bases, with 11 bases separating them. Per germline, CDR1 SGHRS and CDR2 YFSETQ. The DNA of the CDR3 is TGCGCCAGCAGCGTAGACACGAGCTCCTACAATGAGCAGTTCTTC. This sequence encodes CASSVDTSSYNEQFF. The complete variable domain, with remaining parts taken from reference TRBV5-1 and TRBJ2-1, reads KAGVTQTPRYLIKTRGQQVTLSCSPISGHRSVSWYQQTPGQGLQFLFEYFSETQRNKGNFPGRFSGRQFSNSRSEMNVSTLELGDSALYLCASSVDTSSYNEQFFGPGTRLTVL.

The V and J genes are TRBV7-2 and TRBJ1-5, with D unresolved. The germline V and J ends were trimmed by 2 bases and 6 bases, with 14 bases remaining between them. Germline V CDR1 and CDR2: SGHTA, FQGNSA. The CDR3 spans 15 residues. The CDR3: CASSLSGSLSQPQHF. Here the CDR3 DNA reads TGTGCCAGCAGCTTATCGGGGTCATTAAGTCAGCCCCAGCATTTT.

V and J are TRBV5-8 and TRBJ2-5, with 10 bases lining up with TRBD2. The V gene's germline CDR1 is SGHTS and CDR2 YDEGEE. V lost 2 bases and J lost 2; bases outside the gene matches: 3. The CDR3 has 15 amino acids. Written as DNA, the CDR3 is TGTGCCAGCAGCTTAGCGGGGGGGCTTCAAGAGACCCAGTACTTC. It translates to CASSLAGGLQETQYF. The whole variable domain, remainder taken from reference TRBV5-8 and TRBJ2-5, is EAGVTQSPTHLIKTRGQQATLRCSPISGHTSVYWYQQALGLGLQFLLWYDEGEERNRGNFPPRFSGRQFPNYSSELNVNALELEDSALYLCASSLAGGLQETQYFGPGTRLLVL.

The J gene is TRBJ1-5, the V gene TRBV2; possibly TRBD1 for D (5 bases). V gave up 5 bases and J gave up 7 bases, with 6 bases separating them. Germline loops: CDR1 SNHLY, CDR2 FYNNEI. The CDR3 length is 11 residues. The CDR3 DNA is TGTGCCAGCAGTAGGGACCAGCCCCAGCATTTT. It is translated as CASSRDQPQHF.

The genes are TRBV7-9 and TRBJ2-1, with 8 bases lining up with TRBD1. Germline V gives CDR1 SEHNR, CDR2 FQNEAQ (reference sequence). The V gene end was trimmed by 5 bases and the J gene end by 7 bases; junction bases not matched to a gene: 7. This CDR3 has 14 residues. CDR3 DNA: TGTGCCAGCAGCACCTGGACAGGGTTAAATGAGCAGTTCTTC. Protein: CASSTWTGLNEQFF.

The chain is built from TRBV30 and TRBJ1-1, with a weak D call TRBD1 (5 bases). The V and J ends lost 6 bases and 4 bases respectively, with 15 bases between them. The length of the CDR3 is 13 residues. Germline values: CDR1 GTSNPN, CDR2 SVGIG (reference sequence). DNA for the CDR3: TGTGCCTGCCGAGGGGAGGTGGGCACTGAAGCTTTCTTT. It encodes CACRGEVGTEAFF.

The V and J genes are TRBV4-3 and TRBJ2-5; 9 positions match TRBD2. Germline lookup yields CDR1 LGHNA and CDR2 YSLEER. The CDR3 sequence is 17 residues long. The V gene end was trimmed by 0 bases and the J gene end by 0 bases; junction bases not matched to a gene: 5. CDR3 coding DNA: TGCGCCAGCAGCCAAGATTATGCGGGGGGGGACCAAGAGACCCAGTACTTC. Amino acids: CASSQDYAGGDQETQYF.

The rearrangement links TRBV18 to TRBJ1-6, with D possibly TRBD1 on 5 matching bases. With 4 bases removed from V and 8 bases from J, the gap between germline ends came to 9 bases. Germline CDR1 KGHSH, CDR2 LQKENI. CDR3 length: 13 amino acids. The CDR3 loop is CASSLVGDSPLHF. CDR3 DNA: TGTGCCAGCTCACTCGTGGGGGATTCACCCCTCCACTTT.

The genes are TRBV30 and TRBJ1-2; no clear D. The germline V gene has CDR1 GTSNPN and CDR2 SVGIG (reference sequence). The ends were cut back, 0 bases at V and 4 bases at J, with 6 bases in the middle. The CDR3 length is 12 residues. CDR3: CAWSVSGYGYTF. In nucleotides, the CDR3 is TGTGCCTGGAGTGTGTCTGGCTATGGCTACACCTTC.

This clone has just one count. The chain uses TRBV7-3 and TRBJ2-3; no reliable D call. This CDR3 region has 13 residues. The germline V gene has CDR1 SGHTA and CDR2 FQGTGA. Deletions cut 0 bases from V and 5 bases from J, with 6 bases between. Here the CDR3 reads CASSLTRGDTQYF. The CDR3 coding sequence is TGTGCCAGCAGCTTAACGAGAGGAGATACGCAGTATTTT.

The chain has TRBV15 and TRBJ1-4; 9 nucleotides line up with TRBD1. Germline V gene data show CDR1 as LNHNV and CDR2 as YYDKDF (reference sequence). Losses at the gene ends were 0 bases for V and 6 bases for J; bases not matched to a gene: 2. CDR3 length: 15 residues. This chain's CDR3 is CATSRERTGDEKLFF. The CDR3, as DNA: TGTGCCACCAGCAGAGAGAGGACAGGGGATGAAAAACTGTTTTTT.

The chain is built from TRBV28 and TRBJ2-1; no reliable D call. CDR3 size: 12 residues. The ends were cut back, 6 bases at V and 7 bases at J, with 10 bases in the middle. CDR1 MDHEN and CDR2 SYDVKM come from the germline V gene. CDR3: CASSPRPNEQFF. The CDR3 DNA follows: TGTGCCAGCAGCCCCCGCCCGAATGAGCAGTTCTTC.

The chain employs TRBV10-3 and TRBJ1-1, with 7 bases lining up with TRBD1. The CDR3 extends over 16 amino acids. Germline CDR1 is ENHRY and CDR2 is SYGVKD. J gave up 7 bases and V 1 base, and 12 bases lay outside the gene matches. As DNA, the CDR3 is TGTGCCATCAGTGAGTGGTCAGGGGGACTGAAAGGTGAAGCTTTCTTT. It codes for CAISEWSGGLKGEAFF.

This chain connects TRBV15 to TRBJ1-1; the D gene is possibly TRBD1 (5 bases). This CDR3 comprises 16 residues. Deletions cut 0 bases from V and 0 bases from J, with 11 bases between. Germline CDR1 and CDR2: LNHNV and YYDKDF (reference sequence). CDR3 amino acids: CATSRDRGRVNTEAFF. The CDR3 DNA reads TGTGCCACCAGCAGAGATAGGGGCAGGGTGAACACTGAAGCTTTCTTT.

This sequence joins TRBV6-6 and TRBJ1-3; D is ambiguous. The V and J ends lost 7 bases and 0 bases respectively, with 7 bases between them. The CDR3 covers 13 residues. Germline values: CDR1 MNHNY, CDR2 SVGAGI (reference sequence). The CDR3 loop is CASMLSSGNTIYF. In DNA form, the CDR3 reads TGTGCCAGCATGCTTAGCTCTGGAAACACCATATATTTT.

The chain combines TRBV5-1 with TRBJ2-2; 11 bases line up with TRBD1. The V and J ends lost 4 bases and 5 bases, in that order; junction bases with no gene match: 4. The CDR3 spans 15 residues. CDR1 and CDR2 (germline): SGHRS, YFSETQ. CDR3 sequence: CASSPGDRGTGELFF. The CDR3 bases are TGCGCCAGCAGCCCAGGGGACAGGGGGACCGGGGAGCTGTTTTTT.

The chain is built from TRBV6-1 and TRBJ2-5, with D perhaps matching TRBD1 (5 bases). With the DNA end fitting TRBJ2-7 better, the J assignment may be wrong. CDR3 length equals 15 residues. From germline, CDR1 is MNHNS and CDR2 SASEGT. CDR3 amino acids: CASSPWNRQDYEQYF. Written as DNA, the CDR3 is TGTGCCAGCAGCCCATGGAACAGGCAAGACTACGAGCAGTACTTC.

The V call is TRBV13, the J call TRBJ1-1, with 11 positions matching TRBD1. The V gene's germline CDR1 is PRHDT and CDR2 FYEKMQ (reference sequence). The V segment lost 5 bases and the J segment 4 bases; nucleotides outside the gene matches: 3. The CDR3 is made up of 14 amino acids. The CDR3 is CASSRDRGSTEAFF. CDR3 coding DNA: TGTGCCAGCAGCAGGGACAGGGGGTCCACTGAAGCTTTCTTT.

The genes are TRBV5-1 and TRBJ1-1; tentative D call: TRBD1 (5 bases). V was trimmed by 0 bases and J by 6 bases, leaving 15 bases between them. Germline V gene sequence: CDR1 SGHRS, CDR2 YFSETQ. The CDR3 contains 15 residues. The CDR3 nucleotides read TGCGCCAGCAGCTTGGGTGTCAGGGAGGTCGCTGAAGCTTTCTTT. This codes for CASSLGVREVAEAFF.

This clone was detected only a few times. The CDR3 DNA reads TGTGCCTCCGAGCGGCAGTTGAACACTGAAGCTTTCTTT. Protein product: CASERQLNTEAFF. The V call is TRBV30, the J call TRBJ1-1; D uncertain. This CDR3 has 13 residues. V dropped 7 bases and J dropped 0 bases, with 12 bases sitting between them. Germline lookup yields CDR1 GTSNPN and CDR2 SVGIG (reference sequence). The full variable domain, its missing parts supplied by reference TRBV30 and TRBJ1-1, is SQTIHQWPATLVQPVGSPLSLECTVEGTSNPNLYWYRQAAGRGLQLLFYSVGIGQISSEVPQNLSASRPQDRQFILSSKKLLLSDSGFYLCASERQLNTEAFFGQGTRLTVV.

The J gene is TRBJ2-2, the V gene TRBV27; perhaps TRBD1 as D (6 bases). The V end lost 7 bases, the J end lost 4 bases, and 19 bases lay between the germline ends. The CDR3 is made up of 16 amino acids. Germline values: CDR1 MNHEY, CDR2 SMNVEV (reference sequence). The DNA for the CDR3 is TGTGCCAGCACTTCGTTGGGGGCCGGCATCACCGGGGAGCTGTTTTTT. This codes for CASTSLGAGITGELFF.

This chain joins TRBV6-6 and TRBJ1-2, with 7 bases identical to TRBD1. The CDR3 sequence is 16 residues long. The V gene's germline CDR1 is MNHNY and CDR2 SVGAGI (reference sequence). V lost 5 bases and J lost 2; bases outside the gene matches: 11. In DNA, the CDR3 is TGTGCCAGCAGTGTCATCGGACAGGATATCAACTATGGCTACACCTTC. It translates to CASSVIGQDINYGYTF.

The chain has TRBV2 and TRBJ2-7, with D unclear. V lost 6 bases and J 4 bases, leaving 13 bases between the germline ends. Germline CDR1 is SNHLY and CDR2 is FYNNEI. This CDR3 is built from 13 residues. The CDR3 loop is CASSRNPGYEQYF. CDR3 coding DNA: TGTGCCAGCAGCAGGAATCCCGGATACGAGCAGTACTTC.

The chain recombines TRBV9 with TRBJ1-1; D is perhaps TRBD1 (5 bases). V was cut by 4 bases and J by 0 bases, with 10 bases left in between. CDR1 is SGDLS and CDR2 is YYNGEE in the germline V gene. This CDR3 has 14 residues. The CDR3 spells CASSWGNVNTEAFF. CDR3 bases: TGTGCCAGCAGCTGGGGGAATGTGAACACTGAAGCTTTCTTT.